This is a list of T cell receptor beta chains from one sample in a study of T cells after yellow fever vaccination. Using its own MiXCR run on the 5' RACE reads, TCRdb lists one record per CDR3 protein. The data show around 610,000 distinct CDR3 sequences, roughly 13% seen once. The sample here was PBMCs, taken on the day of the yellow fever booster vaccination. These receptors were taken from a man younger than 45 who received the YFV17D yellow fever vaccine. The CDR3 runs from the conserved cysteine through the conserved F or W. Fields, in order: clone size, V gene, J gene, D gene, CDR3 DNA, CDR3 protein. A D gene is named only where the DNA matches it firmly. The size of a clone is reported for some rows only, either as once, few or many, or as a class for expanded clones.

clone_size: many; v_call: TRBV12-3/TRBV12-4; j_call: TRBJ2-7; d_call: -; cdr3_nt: TGTGCCAGCACCAGGGGGGGCCCCTACGAGCAGTACTTC; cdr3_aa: CASTRGGPYEQYF
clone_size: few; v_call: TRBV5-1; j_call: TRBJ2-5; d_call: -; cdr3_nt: TGCGCCAGCAGCGCGACAGGCCAAGAGACCCAGTACTTC; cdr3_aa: CASSATGQETQYF
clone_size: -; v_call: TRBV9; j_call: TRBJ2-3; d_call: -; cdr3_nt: TGTGCCAGCAGCGAGACAGGCGCAGACACAGATACGCAGTATTTT; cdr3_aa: CASSETGADTDTQYF
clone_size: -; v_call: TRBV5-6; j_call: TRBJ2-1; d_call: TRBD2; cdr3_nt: TGTACCAGCAGCTTGAGGCTAGCGGGATTCGATGAGCAGTTCTTC; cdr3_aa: CTSSLRLAGFDEQFF
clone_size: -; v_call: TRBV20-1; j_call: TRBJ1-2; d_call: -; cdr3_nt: TGCAGTGCTGAAACAGGAGATGGCTACACCTTC; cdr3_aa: CSAETGDGYTF
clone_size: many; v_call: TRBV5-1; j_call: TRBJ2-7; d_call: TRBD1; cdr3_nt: TGCGCCAGCGGTAAGGGGACAGGCTACGAGCAGTACTTC; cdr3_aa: CASGKGTGYEQYF
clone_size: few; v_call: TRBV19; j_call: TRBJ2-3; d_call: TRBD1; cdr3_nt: TGTGCCAGTAGTATTATGGGACAGGGGTCAGATACGCAGTATTTT; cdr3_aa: CASSIMGQGSDTQYF
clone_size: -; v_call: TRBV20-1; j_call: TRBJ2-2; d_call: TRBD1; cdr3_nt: TGCAGAGCGCCCGGACAGGCCGCGAACACCGGGGAGCTGTTTTTT; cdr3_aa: CRAPGQAANTGELFF
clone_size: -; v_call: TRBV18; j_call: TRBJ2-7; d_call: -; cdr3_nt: TGTGCCAGCTCACCACCGGCGACAGGAGCATACGAGCAGTACTTC; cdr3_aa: CASSPPATGAYEQYF
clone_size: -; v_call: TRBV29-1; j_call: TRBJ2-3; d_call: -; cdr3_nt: TGCAGCCTTGGGGGTAGCGCAGATACGCAGTATTTT; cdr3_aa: CSLGGSADTQYF
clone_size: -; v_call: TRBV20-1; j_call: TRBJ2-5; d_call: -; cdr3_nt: TGCAGGGCTAGACCGGGGCCGGGAGAGACCCAGTACTTC; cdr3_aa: CRARPGPGETQYF
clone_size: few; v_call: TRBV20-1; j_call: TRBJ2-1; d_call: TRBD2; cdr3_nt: TGCAGTGCTCCTTCGCGGGGGGATGAGCAGTTCTTC; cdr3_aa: CSAPSRGDEQFF
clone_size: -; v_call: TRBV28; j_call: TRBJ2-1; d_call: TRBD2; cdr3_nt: TGTGCCAGCAGCGTCGGGAGGGCCGTATTCTCGAATGAGCAGTTCTTC; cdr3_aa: CASSVGRAVFSNEQFF
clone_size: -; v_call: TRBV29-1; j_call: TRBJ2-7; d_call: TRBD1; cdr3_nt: TGCAGCGCAGAGGGACAGGGGGCAGGCGAGCAGTACTTC; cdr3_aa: CSAEGQGAGEQYF
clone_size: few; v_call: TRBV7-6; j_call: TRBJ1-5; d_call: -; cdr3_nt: TGTGCCAGCAGCTTAGATGAAGGGGGGCCCCAGCATTTT; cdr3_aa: CASSLDEGGPQHF
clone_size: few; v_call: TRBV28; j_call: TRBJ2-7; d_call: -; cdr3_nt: TGTGCCAGCAGATCCTTGCCCTACGAGCAGTACTTC; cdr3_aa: CASRSLPYEQYF
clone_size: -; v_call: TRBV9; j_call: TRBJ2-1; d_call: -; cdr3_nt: TGTGCCAGCAGCGTAGTAGAAAATGAGCAGTTCTTC; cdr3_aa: CASSVVENEQFF
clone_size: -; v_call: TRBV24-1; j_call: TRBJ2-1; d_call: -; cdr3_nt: TGTGCCACCGTCGAACAGGGGACTCCTGGGCAGTTCTTC; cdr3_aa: CATVEQGTPGQFF
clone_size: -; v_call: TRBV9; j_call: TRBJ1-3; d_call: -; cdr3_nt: TGTGCCAGCAGCGCAGTCGGGGGAAACACCATATATTTT; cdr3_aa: CASSAVGGNTIYF
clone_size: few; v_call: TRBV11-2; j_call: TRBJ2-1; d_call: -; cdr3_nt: TGTGCCAGCAGGCCCGGGGCTCCCAATGAGCAGTTCTTC; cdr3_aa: CASRPGAPNEQFF
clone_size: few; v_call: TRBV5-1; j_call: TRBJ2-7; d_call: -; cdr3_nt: TGCGCCAGCAGCTTCGACGGACCCAGCTACGAGCAGTACTTC; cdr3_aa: CASSFDGPSYEQYF
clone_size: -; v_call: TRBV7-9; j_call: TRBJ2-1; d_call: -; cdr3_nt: TGTGCCAGCAGCTCCTTCACAGGGGGGGATGAGCAGTTCTTC; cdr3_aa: CASSSFTGGDEQFF
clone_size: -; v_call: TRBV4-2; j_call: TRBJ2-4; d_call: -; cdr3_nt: TGTGCCAGCAGCCAAGATCACACCATAGCCAAAAACATTCAGTACTTC; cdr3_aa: CASSQDHTIAKNIQYF
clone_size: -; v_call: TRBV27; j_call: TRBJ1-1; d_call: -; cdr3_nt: TGTGCCAGCTCTCGGGGGTCTGAAGCTTTCTTT; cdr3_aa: CASSRGSEAFF
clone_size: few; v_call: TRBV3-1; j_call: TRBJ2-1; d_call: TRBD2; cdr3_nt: TGTGCCAGCAGCCGGGGACTAGTGGATGAGCAGTTCTTC; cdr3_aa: CASSRGLVDEQFF
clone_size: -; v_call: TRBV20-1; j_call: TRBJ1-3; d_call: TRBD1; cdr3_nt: TGCAGTGCGGGGGACAGTCACTCTGGAAACACCATATATTTT; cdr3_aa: CSAGDSHSGNTIYF
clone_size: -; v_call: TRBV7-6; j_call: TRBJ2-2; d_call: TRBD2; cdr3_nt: TGTGCCAGCAGTATAGCGGGAGAAGTAACCGGGGAGCTGTTTTTT; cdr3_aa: CASSIAGEVTGELFF
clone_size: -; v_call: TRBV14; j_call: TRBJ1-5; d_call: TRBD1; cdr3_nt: TGTGCCAGCAGCCAGAACAAAGGACAGGGGACCCATCAGCCCCAGCATTTT; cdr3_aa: CASSQNKGQGTHQPQHF
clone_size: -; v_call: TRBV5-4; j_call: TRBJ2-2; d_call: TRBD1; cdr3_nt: TGTGCCAGCAGACCCCAGGGGGCCGTGAACACCGGGGAGCTGTTTTTT; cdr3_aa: CASRPQGAVNTGELFF
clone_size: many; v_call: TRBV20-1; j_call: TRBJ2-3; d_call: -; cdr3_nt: TGCAGTGCTAGTCCCCGGGAGAAATGGACAGATACGCAGTATTTT; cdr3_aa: CSASPREKWTDTQYF
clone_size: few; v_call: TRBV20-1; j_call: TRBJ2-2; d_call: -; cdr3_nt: TGCAGTGCTCGTGACGGGAGCGGTTTCACCGGGGAGCTGTTTTTT; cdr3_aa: CSARDGSGFTGELFF
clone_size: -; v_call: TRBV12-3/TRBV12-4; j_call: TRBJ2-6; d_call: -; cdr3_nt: TGTGCCAGCAGTTTGTGGAGGACAGAGGTCTCTGGGGCCAACGTCCTGACTTTC; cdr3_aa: CASSLWRTEVSGANVLTF
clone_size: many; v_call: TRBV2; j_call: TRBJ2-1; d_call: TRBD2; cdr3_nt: TGTGCCAGCAGTCTCGGACTAGCGGGAGGTTCGTTCTTC; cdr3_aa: CASSLGLAGGSFF
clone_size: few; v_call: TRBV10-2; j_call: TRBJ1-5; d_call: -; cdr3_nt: TGCGCCAGCAGTGACCGGGACGGTATGGGCAATCAGCCCCAGCATTTT; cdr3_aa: CASSDRDGMGNQPQHF
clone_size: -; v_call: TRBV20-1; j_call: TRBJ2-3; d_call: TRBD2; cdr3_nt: TGCAGTGCTTCACGCGGGACTAGTGGGACAGATACGCAGTATTTT; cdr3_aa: CSASRGTSGTDTQYF
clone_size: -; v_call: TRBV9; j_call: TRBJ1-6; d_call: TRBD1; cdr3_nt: TGTGCCAGCAGCGGGAGCGGGACAGTCGGAGATTCACCCCTCCACTTT; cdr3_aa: CASSGSGTVGDSPLHF
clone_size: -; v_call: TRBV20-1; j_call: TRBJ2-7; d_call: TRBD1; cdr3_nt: TGCAGTGCCCCACGGGACAGGTGCACCTACGAGCAGTACTTC; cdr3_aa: CSAPRDRCTYEQYF
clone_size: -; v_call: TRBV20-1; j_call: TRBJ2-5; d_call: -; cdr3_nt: TGCAGTGCTAGCCAGGGAGCTAAAGAGACCCAGTACTTC; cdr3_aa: CSASQGAKETQYF
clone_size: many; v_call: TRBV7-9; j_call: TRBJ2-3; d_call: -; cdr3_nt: TGTGCCAGCAGCTTGTCTCAGGGATACCCCACAGATACGCAGTATTTT; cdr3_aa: CASSLSQGYPTDTQYF
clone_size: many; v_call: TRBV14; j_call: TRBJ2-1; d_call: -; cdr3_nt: TGTGCCAGCAGCCAAGATTTAAACAATGAGCAGTTCTTC; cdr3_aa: CASSQDLNNEQFF
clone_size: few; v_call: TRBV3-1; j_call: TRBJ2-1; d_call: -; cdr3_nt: TGTGCCAGCAGCCATAGGGGTAATGAGCAGTTCTTC; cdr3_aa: CASSHRGNEQFF
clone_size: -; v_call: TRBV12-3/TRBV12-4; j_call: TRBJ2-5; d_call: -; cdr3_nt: TGTGCCAGCAGGGAGTTGGTTGGAGAGACCCAGTACTTC; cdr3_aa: CASRELVGETQYF